The present entry profiles one T cell receptor (beta chain) with its context. Its antigen is still unknown. The record has no base qualities; no much larger clone is one base away. The source of the sample is a study of blood T cell repertoires in COVID-19 (TCRdb year 2020). Broadly, across the study: Samples from collaborators originated in the United States, Italy and Spain and spanned both the acute and convalescent phases of COVID-19. The repertoires were released in a freely available public database intended as a resource for research on the immune response to SARS-CoV-2. The prospective study material was composed of cDNA or gDNA derived from T cells, B-cell-depleted T cells, or PBMCs. The samples were drawn from two sources: the first 160 participants of the ongoing ImmuneRACE study, and 1,254 subjects contributed by 6 global collaborators. Where available, HLA class I and class II types were obtained from metadata supplied by the sample provider rather than from assay-based typing. A de-identified subject ID, COVID-19 status, age in years and sex were almost always included in the sample metadata. Subjects who had been exposed to COVID-19, were actively infected with it, or had recovered from it provided the deeply sampled blood TCRbeta repertoires that made up the dataset. Paper-wide results and their limitations: The quantity of clinical and demographic metadata differed by source and by participant and was supplied without curation.

As encoded in the germline V gene (reference sequence), CDR1 is MNHNY while CDR2 is SVGAGI. A distance of 9 bases separates the germline ends of V and J, which lose 6 bases and 3 bases respectively. The CDR3 sequence holds 12 residues, the cysteine and phenylalanine included. Of the read, only the CDR3 DNA is kept; its 36 bases are in frame from base 1. The immunoSEQ Assay, a bias-controlled multiplex PCR, was used to amplify TCRbeta CDR3 regions from genomic DNA. From the authors' description of their analysis: Nucleated cell counts per sample were estimated from amplification of reference gene primers within the assay. Sequence reads were collapsed and filtered to measure the absolute abundance of every unique TCRbeta CDR3 rearrangement. For each sample, productive Simpson clonality was calculated as the square root of Simpson's diversity index over productive rearrangements. Imported from immuneACCESS, the table was reduced by TCRdb to in-frame sequences with V and J called. These copies leave out some clones; in studies compared against another copy, an unresolved V gene accounts for under half, and the cause of the remainder is not known. Clonal size and the V and J genes are those of that table, whereas D and trimming came from the DNA. In all, the sample holds tens of thousands of clones, and around 85% of those were seen once. About 3.2% of the sample is taken by the ten largest.

In Seattle, one collaborating source enrolled patients while the infection was active and tracked those patients longitudinally over the course of disease. Each collaborating institution followed its own protocols to collect whole blood in K2EDTA tubes. Collaborator samples were shipped for TCRbeta analysis as frozen whole blood, isolated PBMCs, or DNA extracted from either sample type. The sample taken for sequencing was peripheral blood. The rearranged chain carries TRBV6-6 and TRBJ2-7, and TRBD2 may be the D gene, going by 5 matching bases. The sequence derives from a man between 65 and 85 years old with COVID-19, enrolled during active disease. DNA sequence: TGTGCCAGCAGCCCCGGGGACTACGAGCAGTACTTC. It specifies CASSPGDYEQYF.